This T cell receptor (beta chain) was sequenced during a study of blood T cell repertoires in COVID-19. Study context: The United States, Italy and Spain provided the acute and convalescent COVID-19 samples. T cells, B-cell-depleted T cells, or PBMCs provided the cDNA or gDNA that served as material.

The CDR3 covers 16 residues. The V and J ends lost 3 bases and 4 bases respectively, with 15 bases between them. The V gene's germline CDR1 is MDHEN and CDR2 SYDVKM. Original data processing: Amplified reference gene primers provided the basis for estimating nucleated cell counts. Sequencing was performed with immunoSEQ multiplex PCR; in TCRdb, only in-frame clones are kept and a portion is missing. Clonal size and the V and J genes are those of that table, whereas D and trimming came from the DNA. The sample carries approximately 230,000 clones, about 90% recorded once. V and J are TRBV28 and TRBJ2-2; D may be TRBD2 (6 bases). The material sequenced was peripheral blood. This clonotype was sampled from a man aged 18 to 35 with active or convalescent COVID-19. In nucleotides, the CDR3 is TGTGCCAGCAGTTTGACCACCCTCGGGAGCACCGGGGAGCTGTTTTTT. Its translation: CASSLTTLGSTGELFF.